The following is a T cell receptor beta chain sequence with its context. The data originate from a study of blood T cell repertoires in COVID-19. In the study overall: T cells, B-cell-depleted T cells, or PBMCs provided the cDNA or gDNA that served as material.

The table came from immunoSEQ multiplex PCR; TCRdb's copy has only in-frame clones and leaves some out. The data show roughly 200,000 clones, approximately 89% seen once. This CDR3 is built from 12 residues. Germline-derived CDR1 and CDR2 are SGHRS and YFSETQ. V was clipped by 3 bases and J by 6 bases, with 7 bases between them. The sequence came from a woman aged 40 to 49 with acute COVID-19. Source material: PBMCs or T cells enriched from blood (not recorded which). J is TRBJ2-1 and V is TRBV5-1; D ambiguous. The CDR3 sequence is CASSSPVNEQFF. CDR3 bases: TGCGCCAGCAGCTCTCCGGTCAATGAGCAGTTCTTC.